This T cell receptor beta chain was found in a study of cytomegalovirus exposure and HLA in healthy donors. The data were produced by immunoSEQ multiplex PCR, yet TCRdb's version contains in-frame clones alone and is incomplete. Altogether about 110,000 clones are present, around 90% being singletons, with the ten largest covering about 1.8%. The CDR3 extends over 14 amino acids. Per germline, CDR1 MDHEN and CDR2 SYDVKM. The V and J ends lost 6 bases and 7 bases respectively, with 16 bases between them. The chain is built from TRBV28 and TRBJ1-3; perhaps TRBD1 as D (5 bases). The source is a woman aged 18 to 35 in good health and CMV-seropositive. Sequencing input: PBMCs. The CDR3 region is CASSATGTSNTIYF. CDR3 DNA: TGTGCCAGCAGCGCAACCGGGACTTCTAACACCATATATTTT.